This T cell receptor beta chain is from a study of early T cells in non-severe SARS-CoV-2 infection (dated by TCRdb to the early 2020s). As for the study more broadly: Because TCR sequencing was done on bulk RNA from unsorted whole blood, the alpha and beta chains could not be paired.

Libraries were prepared through 5' RACE. These reads were obtained on a NextSeq 500. The TCR library protocol attached unique molecular identifiers to individual cDNA molecules to correct for sequencing error and PCR bias. Both TCR alpha and beta chains were sequenced, and tight co-correlation was observed between alpha and beta sequence abundances in each sample. On the study's bioinformatics: Decombinator V4 was used to annotate TCR sequences for V gene, J gene and CDR3. TCRs were defined as expanded if a significant change between any two time points was detected under a Poisson model with p below 0.0001. TCR abundances were normalised to the total number of TCRs sequenced per sample and expressed as counts per million. MAIT TCRs were defined by TRAV1-2 paired with TRAJ12, TRAJ20 or TRAJ33, and iNKT TCRs by TRAV10 paired with TRAJ18. VDJdb, accessed on 1 November 2021, was searched for TCRs annotated for CMV, EBV and SARS-CoV-2, and TCRs annotated for more than one antigen were excluded. TCRdb reprocessed the public reads (quality trimming at Q25 with fastp, clone calling with MiXCR) and kept in-frame beta chains. Here each entry gathers all rows of one CDR3 protein and keeps the most common genes and DNA. TCRdb assigned the V and J calls; the authors' analysis was not used. The sample table shows roughly 80,000 distinct CDR3 sequences, and 11% to 15% are seen once. In total, the top ten clones hold roughly 3% of the sample.

Beyond this particular receptor, the publication reports: VDJdb matching was skewed toward anti-spike CD8 responses, so virus-specific expansions were likely underestimated and private and CD4 specificities were missed.

With regard to this clonotype: The antigen it recognizes is unknown. No qualities accompany the bases; no much larger clone lies one base away.

Set within a cohort of healthcare workers in London, UK, this nested case-control study involved weekly PCR testing of nasopharyngeal swabs along with blood sampling. Healthcare workers were enrolled in the week of the UK lockdown, from 23 to 31 March 2020, and were followed every week for up to 16 weeks. V and J lose 3 bases and 6 bases, and a span of 6 bases separates them. CDR1 and CDR2 are read off the germline V gene as SNHLY and FYNNEI. The CDR3 goes from the cysteine to the phenylalanine over 11 residues. Solely the CDR3 DNA is kept, with 33 bases framed from the first base. The source is an adult who was a healthcare worker with PCR-confirmed SARS-CoV-2 infection or an uninfected control (not recorded which). The chain was built from TRBV2 and TRBJ2-7; no D gene call is confident. The source material was whole blood. The nucleotide sequence is TGTGCCAGCAGTGATAGGCCCGAGCAGTACTTC. It is translated as CASSDRPEQYF.